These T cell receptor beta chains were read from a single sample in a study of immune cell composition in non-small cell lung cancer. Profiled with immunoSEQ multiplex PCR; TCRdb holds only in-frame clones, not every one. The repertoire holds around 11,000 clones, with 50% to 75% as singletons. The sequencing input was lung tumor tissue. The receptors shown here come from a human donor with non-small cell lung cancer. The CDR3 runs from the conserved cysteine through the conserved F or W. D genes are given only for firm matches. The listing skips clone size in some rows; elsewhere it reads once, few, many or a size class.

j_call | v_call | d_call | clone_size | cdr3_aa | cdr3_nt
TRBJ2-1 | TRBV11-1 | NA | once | CASSLKRTIYNEQFF | TGTGCCAGCAGCCTAAAGCGGACTATCTACAATGAACAGTTCTTC
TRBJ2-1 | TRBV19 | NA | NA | CASSGGDAGHNEQFF | TGTGCCAGTAGTGGAGGGGACGCAGGGCACAATGAGCAGTTCTTC
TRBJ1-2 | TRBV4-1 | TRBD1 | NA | CASSQDPGTGIGYTF | TGCGCCAGCAGCCAAGATCCCGGGACAGGGATTGGCTACACCTTC
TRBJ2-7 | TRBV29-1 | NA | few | CSVLGRLHEQYF | TGCAGCGTTTTGGGGAGGCTGCACGAGCAGTACTTC
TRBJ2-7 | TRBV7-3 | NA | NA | CASSLKIPLAPQMNYEQYF | TGTGCCAGCAGCTTAAAAATCCCCCTAGCACCCCAAATGAACTACGAGCAGTACTTC
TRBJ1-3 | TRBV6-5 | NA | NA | CASSYSKTSSGNTIYF | TGTGCCAGCAGTTACTCGAAAACGAGCTCTGGAAACACCATATATTTT
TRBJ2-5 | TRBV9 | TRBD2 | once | CASSVGMSGRSETQYF | TGTGCCAGCAGCGTAGGAATGAGCGGGAGAAGTGAGACCCAGTACTTC
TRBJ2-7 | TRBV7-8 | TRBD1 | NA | CASSFGTVTYEQYF | TGTGCCAGCAGCTTCGGGACAGTTACCTACGAGCAGTACTTC
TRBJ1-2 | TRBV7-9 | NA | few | CASSAQAQNYGYTF | TGTGCCAGCAGCGCACAGGCACAGAACTATGGCTACACCTTC
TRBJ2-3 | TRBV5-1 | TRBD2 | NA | CASSLGLAGVPPDTQYF | TGCGCCAGCAGCTTGGGGCTAGCGGGAGTTCCGCCAGATACGCAGTATTTT
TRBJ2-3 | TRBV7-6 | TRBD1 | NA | CASSSGQDTDTQYF | TGTGCCAGCAGCTCCGGACAGGACACAGATACGCAGTATTTT
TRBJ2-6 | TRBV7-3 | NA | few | CASSPQGGANVLTF | TGTGCCAGCAGCCCCCAGGGAGGGGCCAACGTCCTGACTTTC
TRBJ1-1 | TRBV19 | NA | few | CASSIDGRLNTEAFF | TGTGCCAGTAGTATAGATGGCAGATTGAACACTGAAGCTTTCTTT
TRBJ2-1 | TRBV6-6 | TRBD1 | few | CASRAGTGGNEQFF | TGTGCCAGCAGAGCCGGGACAGGGGGCAATGAGCAGTTCTTC
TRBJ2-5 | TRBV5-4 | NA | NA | CASSLHGRGETQYF | TGTGCCAGCAGCTTGCATGGCAGAGGGGAGACCCAGTACTTC
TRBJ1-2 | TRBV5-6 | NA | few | CASSLGWGGYGYTF | TGTGCCAGCAGCTTGGGTTGGGGGGGCTATGGCTACACCTTC
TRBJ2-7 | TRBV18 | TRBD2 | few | CASSPLSQGLAGTYEQYF | TGTGCCAGCTCACCCTTGAGCCAGGGACTAGCGGGAACGTACGAGCAGTACTTC
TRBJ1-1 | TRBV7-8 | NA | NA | CASSLQGHLSGEAFF | TGTGCCAGCAGCTTACAAGGACATTTGAGTGGTGAAGCTTTCTTT
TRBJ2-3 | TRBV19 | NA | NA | CASTLGGASTDTQYF | TGTGCCAGTACCTTAGGGGGTGCTAGCACAGATACGCAGTATTTT
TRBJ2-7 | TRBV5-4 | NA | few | CASSTRVKFSYEQYF | TGTGCCAGCAGCACCAGGGTTAAGTTCTCCTACGAGCAGTACTTC
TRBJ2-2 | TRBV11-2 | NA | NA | CASSLNEVGELFF | TGTGCCAGCAGCTTAAATGAGGTCGGGGAGCTGTTTTTT
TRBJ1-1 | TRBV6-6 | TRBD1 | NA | CASSITGATEAFF | TGTGCCAGCAGTATAACAGGGGCCACTGAAGCTTTCTTT
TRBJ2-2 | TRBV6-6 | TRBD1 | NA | CASRDSLNTGELFF | TGTGCCAGTCGGGACAGCCTGAACACCGGGGAGCTGTTTTTT
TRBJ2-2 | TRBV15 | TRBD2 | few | CATDPSGNTGELFF | TGTGCCACCGATCCTAGCGGAAACACCGGGGAGCTGTTTTTT
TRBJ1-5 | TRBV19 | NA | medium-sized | CASSMWTSHSNQPQHF | TGTGCCAGTAGTATGTGGACATCCCATAGCAATCAGCCCCAGCATTTT
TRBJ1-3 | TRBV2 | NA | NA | CASTVGQPGSGNTIYF | TGTGCCTCAACAGTGGGGCAGCCCGGCTCTGGAAACACCATATATTTT
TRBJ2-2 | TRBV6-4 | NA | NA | CATSLESNTGELFF | TGTGCCACCTCTTTGGAGTCGAACACCGGGGAGCTGTTTTTT
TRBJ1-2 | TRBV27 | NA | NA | CASSLSSRGLGGYTF | TGTGCCAGCAGTTTATCATCCAGGGGATTGGGTGGCTACACCTTC
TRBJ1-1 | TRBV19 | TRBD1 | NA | CASLSTGDNTEAFF | TGTGCCTCCCTAAGCACAGGGGATAACACTGAAGCTTTCTTT
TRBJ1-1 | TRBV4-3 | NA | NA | CASSQDRDTEAFF | TGCGCCAGCAGCCAAGACAGGGACACTGAAGCTTTCTTT
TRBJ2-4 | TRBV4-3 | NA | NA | CASSQEGQGGIQYF | TGCGCCAGCAGCCAAGAAGGGCAGGGTGGCATTCAGTACTTC
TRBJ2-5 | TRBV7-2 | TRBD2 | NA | CASSLGGLAGQETQYF | TGTGCCAGCAGCTTAGGTGGGCTAGCGGGACAAGAGACCCAGTACTTC
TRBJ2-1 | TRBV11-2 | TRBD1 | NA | CASSLGTGVYNEQFF | TGTGCCAGCAGCTTAGGGACAGGGGTCTACAATGAGCAGTTCTTC
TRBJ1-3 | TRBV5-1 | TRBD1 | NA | CASSQGTGENTIYF | TGCGCCAGCAGCCAAGGGACAGGAGAAAACACCATATATTTT
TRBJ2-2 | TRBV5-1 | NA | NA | CASSLQGITNTGELFF | TGCGCCAGCAGCTTACAGGGCATTACGAACACCGGGGAGCTGTTTTTT
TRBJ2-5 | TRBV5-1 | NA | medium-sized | CASRGSGVAEETQYF | TGCGCCAGCAGGGGCAGCGGAGTCGCGGAAGAGACCCAGTACTTC
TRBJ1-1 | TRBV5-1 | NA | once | CASSSGEQNTEAFF | TGCGCCAGCAGCTCCGGAGAGCAGAACACTGAAGCTTTCTTT
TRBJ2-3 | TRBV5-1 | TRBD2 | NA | CASSLGSTSGRGAQYF | TGCGCCAGCAGCTTGGGCTCAACTAGCGGGAGGGGTGCGCAGTATTTT
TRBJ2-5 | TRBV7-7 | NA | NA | CASSLAGGGKTQYF | TGTGCCAGCAGCTTAGCGGGAGGCGGAAAGACCCAGTACTTC
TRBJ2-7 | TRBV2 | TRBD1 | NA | CASSVQGRYEQYF | TGTGCCAGCAGTGTACAGGGGAGATACGAGCAGTACTTC
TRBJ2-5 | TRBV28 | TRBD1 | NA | CASSSRTGPQETQYF | TGTGCCAGCAGTTCGCGGACAGGGCCTCAAGAGACCCAGTACTTC